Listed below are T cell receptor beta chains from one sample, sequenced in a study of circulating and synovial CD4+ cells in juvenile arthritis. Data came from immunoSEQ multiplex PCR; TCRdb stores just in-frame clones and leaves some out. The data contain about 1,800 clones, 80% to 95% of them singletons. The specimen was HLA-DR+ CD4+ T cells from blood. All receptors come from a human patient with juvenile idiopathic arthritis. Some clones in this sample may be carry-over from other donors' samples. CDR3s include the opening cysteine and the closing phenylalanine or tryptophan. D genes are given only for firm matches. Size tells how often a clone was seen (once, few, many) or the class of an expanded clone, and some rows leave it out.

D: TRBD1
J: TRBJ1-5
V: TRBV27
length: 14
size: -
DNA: TGTGCCAGCAGTCCCGACAGGGGAAGTCAGCCCCAGCATTTT
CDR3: CASSPDRGSQPQHF

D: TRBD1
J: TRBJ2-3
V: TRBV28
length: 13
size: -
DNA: TGTGCCAGCAGGAGGACAGGGGAGAATACGCAGTATTTT
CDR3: CASRRTGENTQYF

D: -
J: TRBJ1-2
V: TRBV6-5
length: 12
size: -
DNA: TGTGCCGCCTCCGGGACTCCGTCGGGCTACACCTTC
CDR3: CAASGTPSGYTF

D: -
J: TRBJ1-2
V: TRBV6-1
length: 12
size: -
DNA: TGTGCCACCCTACGGCCCGGGTATGGCTACACCTTC
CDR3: CATLRPGYGYTF

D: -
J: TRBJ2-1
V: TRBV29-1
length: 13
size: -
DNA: TGCAGCGTATTACAGGGTTGGGACAATGAGCAGTTCTTC
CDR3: CSVLQGWDNEQFF

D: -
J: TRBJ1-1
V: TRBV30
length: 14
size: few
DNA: TGTGCCTGGAGTCAGGGTCTAATGAACACTGAAGCTTTCTTT
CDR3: CAWSQGLMNTEAFF

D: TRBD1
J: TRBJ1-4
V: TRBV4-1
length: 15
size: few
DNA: TGCGCCAGCAGCCAAGAAGGACAGGGGCGGGAAAAACTGTTTTTT
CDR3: CASSQEGQGREKLFF

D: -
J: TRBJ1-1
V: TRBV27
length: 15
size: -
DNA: TGTGCCAGCAGTCCCCCCTACGGCAGGGCAACTGAAGCTTTCTTT
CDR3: CASSPPYGRATEAFF

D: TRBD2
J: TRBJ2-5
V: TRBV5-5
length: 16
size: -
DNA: TGTGCCAGCAGCTTGGCTGGGACTAGCGGGGCCAAGACCCAGTACTTC
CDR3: CASSLAGTSGAKTQYF

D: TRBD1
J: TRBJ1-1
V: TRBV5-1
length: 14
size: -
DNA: TGCGCCAGCAGCGAGCAACCGGGACAGAGTGAAGCTTTCTTT
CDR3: CASSEQPGQSEAFF

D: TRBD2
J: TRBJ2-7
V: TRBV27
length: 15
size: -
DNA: TGTGCCAGCAGTTTAACGGGGACTACTACTTACGAGCAGTACTTC
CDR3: CASSLTGTTTYEQYF

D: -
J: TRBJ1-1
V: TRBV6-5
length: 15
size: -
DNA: TGTGCCAGCAGTTACTCGCGGGGGGTGGGCACTGAAGCTTTCTTT
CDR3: CASSYSRGVGTEAFF

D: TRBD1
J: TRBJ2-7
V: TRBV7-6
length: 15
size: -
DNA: TGTGCCAGCAGCTCCGACCCGGGACAGACCTACGAGCAGTACTTC
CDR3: CASSSDPGQTYEQYF

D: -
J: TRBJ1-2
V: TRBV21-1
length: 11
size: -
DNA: TGTGCCAGCGGGAGGGCAGACGGCTACACCTTC
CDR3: CASGRADGYTF

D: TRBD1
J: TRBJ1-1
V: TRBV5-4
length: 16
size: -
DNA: TGTGCCAGCAGCTTGATGACAGGGGGAAGGAACACTGAAGCTTTCTTT
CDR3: CASSLMTGGRNTEAFF

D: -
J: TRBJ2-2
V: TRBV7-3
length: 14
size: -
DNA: TGTGCCAGCAGCTCCCCGGCAGGGGCCGGGGAGCTGTTTTTT
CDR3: CASSSPAGAGELFF

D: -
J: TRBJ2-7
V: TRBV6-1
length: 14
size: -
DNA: TGTGCCAGCAGTGCTGGGACTGGGTACGGCGAGCAGTACTTC
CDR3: CASSAGTGYGEQYF

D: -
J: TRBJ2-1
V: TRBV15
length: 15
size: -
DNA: TGTGCCACCAGCAGGACCAGCGAACCATACAATGAGCAGTTCTTC
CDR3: CATSRTSEPYNEQFF

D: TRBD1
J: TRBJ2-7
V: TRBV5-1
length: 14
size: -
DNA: TGCGCCAGCAGCCCCGACAGGGGGAGCGACGAGCAGTACTTC
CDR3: CASSPDRGSDEQYF

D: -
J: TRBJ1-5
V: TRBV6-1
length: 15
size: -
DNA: TGTGCCAGCAGTGAATCGGGCGGGCTCAATCAGCCCCAGCATTTT
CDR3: CASSESGGLNQPQHF

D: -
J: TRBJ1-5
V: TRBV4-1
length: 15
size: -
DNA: TGCGCCAGCAGCCAAACCGACAGGTTGGATGAGCCCCAGCATTTT
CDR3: CASSQTDRLDEPQHF

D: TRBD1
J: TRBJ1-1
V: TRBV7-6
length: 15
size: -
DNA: TGTGCCAGCAGCTTAGCCGGGACAGGGGGCTCTGAAGCTTTCTTT
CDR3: CASSLAGTGGSEAFF

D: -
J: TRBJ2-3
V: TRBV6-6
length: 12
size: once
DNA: TGTGCCAGCAGTTACCGAGGAGATACGCAGTATTTT
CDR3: CASSYRGDTQYF

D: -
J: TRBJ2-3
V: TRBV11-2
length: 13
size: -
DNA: TGTGCCAGCAGCGCACAGGTCTCAGATACGCAGTATTTT
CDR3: CASSAQVSDTQYF